The entry that follows covers one T cell receptor (beta chain) sequence. This clonotype was seen repeatedly, ten times or more. Its cognate antigen has yet to be identified. Base-call qualities are not available, and no considerably larger clone is one nucleotide away. This specimen's time point label, interpreted: newly diagnosed GD, antithyroid drugs for less than 3 months. RNA was extracted from PBMCs in TRIzol for both TCR sequencing and RNA sequencing. The diagnosis of Graves' disease followed American Thyroid Association guidelines. The patients came from an endocrinology department in Xi'an, China. Each patient gave around 9 milliliters of peripheral blood, collected in an EDTA anticoagulant tube. Ficoll Paque Plus density gradient separation was used to isolate PBMCs, and no additional T cell sorting was done. An Agilent 2100 Bioanalyzer and agarose gel were used to assess RNA quality, and a NanoDrop 2000 was used to measure RNA concentration.

The protocol used for the library was multiplex PCR. For sequencing, an Illumina HiSeq 4000 was employed. iRepertoire HTBI primers and Arm-PCR amplification of CDR3 regions were used to construct TCR beta libraries. Before sequencing, the PCR products underwent gel purification. The authors' analysis ran thus. Gene usage analysis of CDR3 amino acid clonotypes used the approximately 62 TRBV and around 13 TRBJ segments found across samples. Filtered high-quality paired reads were merged into contigs using COPE and FqMerger. Contigs were aligned with BLAST to IMGT TRBV, TRBD and TRBJ reference genes, and CDR3 was defined per IMGT. Clonotypes above 0.1% frequency were classified as highly expanded clones. Repertoire diversity was measured by Shannon entropy, and V-J evenness by the Gini coefficient. A clonotype was considered public if more than one individual shared it. TCRdb reworked the public reads: Q25 trimming with fastp, MiXCR clone assembly, productive beta chains retained. For every CDR3 protein sequence, its rows merge into one entry that carries the most common genes and DNA. The V and J calls shown here were made by TCRdb, not taken from the authors' results. The sample table contains about 450,000 distinct CDR3 sequences; only one count was recorded for 13% to 15% of them. Of the sample, more than 15% is held by the ten largest clones.

Relative to germline, V is 0 bases shorter and J is 4 bases shorter, with 12 bases between their ends. Inclusive of the bounding cysteine and phenylalanine, the CDR3 is 15 residues long. The entry retains the CDR3 DNA only, 45 bases that are in frame from base 1. The germline V gene (reference sequence) gives CDR1 as LGHDT and CDR2 as YNNKEL. This sample was included in a study of regulatory T cells in long-lasting Graves disease (dated by TCRdb to the early 2020s). Regarding the complete study: Patients with newly diagnosed Graves' disease had been on antithyroid drugs for under 3 months. TCR sequencing covered some 13 persistent and around 20 newly diagnosed Graves' disease patients, some 33 samples in total. The study was conducted in China and was registered as a clinical trial. Peripheral blood TCR sequencing and RNA sequencing compared persistent Graves' disease patients with newly diagnosed Graves' disease patients.

Summary of the overall study and its limitations: Because the primary lesion, thyroid tissue, could not be accessed, the study looked at peripheral blood alone. The authors noted that the small sample size was a limitation that may lower accuracy. A larger number of public clonotypes was shared among persistent patients (approximately 3,000) than among newly diagnosed patients (roughly 1,000). Preferential use of TRBV28, TRBJ1-2 and TRBJ2-5 was observed in persistent disease, whereas TRBV20-1 and TRBJ2-1 were favored in newly diagnosed disease. Lower TCR Shannon entropy and fewer highly expanded clones were observed in persistent Graves' disease patients than in newly diagnosed patients, which suggested clonal expansion. Sequencing and analysis were limited to the TCR beta chain.

These records were also assigned to another study, of T cells in Graves' hyperthyroidism and ophthalmopathy. As noted in the second study: Stable Graves' hyperthyroidism was defined as the absence of progression to ophthalmopathy over 18 months of follow-up. Hyperthyroidism patients were aged 18 to 65 years and newly diagnosed, with disease duration of less than 2 months. Any patient with an uncontrolled infection, another autoimmune disease, pregnancy or lactation was excluded. Diagnoses were based on clinical symptoms, serum thyroxine and TRAb, thyroid ultrasound and orbital computed tomography. A first-round RT-PCR of the TCR CDR3 used the HTBI primer set with the Qiagen OneStep RT-PCR kit. Blood samples also contained most of the expanded thyroid clonotypes (frequency above 0.001), which suggests that blood repertoires may reflect thyroid immune responses. In cross-validation, a model built on a 13 V-J signature told ophthalmopathy apart from stable hyperthyroidism with just under 90% sensitivity and 81% to 82% specificity, and in testing the same model reached 80%/75%. In validation, the model predicted progression to ophthalmopathy a median of 6.5 months before onset, with over 55% sensitivity and roughly 77% specificity. A discovery cohort of about 95 patients, approximately 45 with Graves' ophthalmopathy and 57 with stable Graves' hyperthyroidism, was used to find distinguishing TCR V-J signatures. Prospective prediction of ophthalmopathy was tested in an independent validation cohort consisting of about 20 hyperthyroidism patients and approximately 16 patients who later progressed to ophthalmopathy. The roughly 90 discovery patients were divided at random into training and test sets in a 7:3 ratio. Thyroid tissue and blood T-cell repertoires from about six Graves' hyperthyroidism patients were also compared in the study. After blood sampling, hyperthyroidism patients were treated with methimazole at a starting dose of 30 mg daily, and ophthalmopathy patients were treated with high-dose intravenous methylprednisolone. Libraries were constructed in a second round of multiplex PCR, after which size selection and purification were performed. Libraries were sequenced paired-end with 100 bp reads on an Illumina HiSeq2000. SOAPnuke was used to process the raw data, throwing out any read that contained adapters or uncalled bases, had a mean Phred below 15, or lacked an exact constant-primer or identifier match. COPE v1.2.5 was used to merge high-quality paired reads, and clonotypes were defined as unique nucleotide sequences. MiTCR v1.1 was used to align clonotypes to the IMGT TRBV, TRBD and TRBJ reference segments. Only V-J combinations with frequency above 0.0001, covering about 99% of repertoires, were analysed. A TCS score was defined as the ratio of F50 (clonal expansion) to E x V (chaos), with BLOSUM62-based TCRdist applied between CDR3 peptides within each V-J. Welch's t-statistics and random forest reduced fewer than 600 V-J features to 10 to 15, which were used in a naive Bayes classifier (R e1071). No statistical method was used to fix the sample size in advance, and group allocation was not hidden from the investigators. The paper describes TCR Vbeta CDR3 sequencing of 135 peripheral blood samples, made up of fewer than 50 ophthalmopathy patients, around 78 hyperthyroidism patients and roughly 17 progressor patients.

The TCR was taken from a woman aged 50 to 60 with Graves disease. Donor details come from another sample of the same person, matched by shared clones. The material was peripheral blood mononuclear cells (PBMCs), obtained at new diagnosis, from a patient treated with antithyroid drugs. The V and J segments used are TRBV3-1 and TRBJ2-5; possibly the D gene is TRBD2, per 5 matching bases. CDR3 loop: CASSQDLWRAETQYF. The sequence in DNA is TGTGCCAGCAGCCAAGATCTCTGGCGGGCAGAGACCCAGTACTTC.